This entry lists 14 T cell receptor beta chains sequenced from one sample in a study of early T cells in non-severe SARS-CoV-2 infection (dated by TCRdb to the early 2020s). The library came from 5' RACE. This sample was sequenced with a NextSeq 500. TCRdb took the public reads, trimmed them with fastp at Q25, ran MiXCR for clone calling and kept in-frame beta chains. Rows are combined by CDR3 protein, so each entry shows the most common genes and DNA. The sample records 50,000 to 80,000 distinct CDR3 sequences, almost 9% of which are singletons. The ten largest clones add up to around an eighth of the sample. Sequenced material: whole blood, taken at baseline. Receptors were obtained from an adult who was a healthcare worker with PCR-confirmed SARS-CoV-2 infection or an uninfected control (not recorded which).

This clonotype was counted many times. The V and J genes are TRBV6-2 or TRBV6-3 and TRBJ2-3, with unresolved D. The CDR3 is made up of 15 amino acids. The ends were cut back, 2 bases at V and 3 bases at J, with 12 bases in the middle. Germline CDR1 reads MNHEY; CDR2 reads SVGEGT. The CDR3, as DNA: TGTGCCAGCAGTTACGGGATCCGAAGGACAGATACGCAGTATTTT. This codes for CASSYGIRRTDTQYF.

This clonotype has more than one count but fewer than ten. The rearrangement links TRBV12-3 or TRBV12-4 to TRBJ1-6, with D maybe TRBD1 (5 bases). V lost 6 bases to trimming and J lost 5 bases, with 11 bases between them. This CDR3 spans 14 amino acids. CDR3 nucleotide sequence: TGTGCCAGCAGGATGACAGAGAATAATTCACCCCTCCACTTT. Translated: CASRMTENNSPLHF.

This clonotype was seen a handful of times. This chain connects TRBV6-6 to TRBJ2-7; the D is unclear. This CDR3 has 14 residues. Deletions cut 4 bases from V and 1 base from J, with 11 bases between. Germline V gene lookup returns CDR1 MNHNY and CDR2 SVGAGI (reference sequence). This CDR3 reads CASSSSEGSYEQYF. CDR3 coding DNA: TGTGCCAGCAGTTCCAGTGAAGGGTCCTACGAGCAGTACTTC.

This clonotype appeared a few times. This chain joins TRBV7-9 and TRBJ1-3, with 8 bases aligning to TRBD1. Per germline, CDR1 SEHNR and CDR2 FQNEAQ (reference sequence). V gave up 4 bases and J gave up 2 bases; unmatched junction bases: 10. This CDR3 is 17 amino acids long. For the CDR3, the DNA is TGTGCCAGCAGCTCAAGGACAGGGTGGTTAACTGGAAACACCATATATTTT. As protein: CASSSRTGWLTGNTIYF.

This clonotype turned up a few times. This chain joins TRBV7-8 and TRBJ2-5, with a weak D call TRBD2 (6 bases). V was cut by 4 bases and J by 0 bases, with 18 bases left in between. The germline V gene has CDR1 SGHVS and CDR2 FQNEAQ. The CDR3 contains 17 residues. The CDR3 DNA follows: TGTGCCAGCAGCTCAAGCGGGCGCGATACCCACCAAGAGACCCAGTACTTC. It yields the protein CASSSSGRDTHQETQYF.

The chain recombines TRBV7-9 with TRBJ1-3, with D hard to call. Trimming removed 0 bases at V and 8 bases at J, with 2 bases between. The CDR3 has 11 residues. The germline CDR1 and CDR2 sequences are SEHNR and FQNEAQ (reference sequence). DNA for the CDR3: TGTGCCAGCAGCTTAGCGGACACCATATATTTT. Its protein product is CASSLADTIYF.

This clonotype has more than one count but fewer than ten. The V call is TRBV5-1, the J call TRBJ2-1; TRBD2 is a possible D gene (5 bases). The CDR3 has 17 amino acids. Germline V gene sequence: CDR1 SGHRS, CDR2 YFSETQ. Trimming stripped 7 bases from V and 0 bases from J, with 20 bases between. This CDR3 is CASSVFLDLSSYNEQFF. As DNA, the CDR3 is TGCGCCAGCTCCGTTTTCCTGGACTTGAGCTCCTACAATGAGCAGTTCTTC.

The genes are TRBV18 and TRBJ2-2; TRBD2 matches 7 bases. The V segment lost 3 bases and the J segment 0 bases; nucleotides outside the gene matches: 7. Germline-derived CDR1 and CDR2 are KGHSH and LQKENI. This CDR3 has 17 residues. The CDR3 DNA reads TGTGCCAGCTCACCTCGGGACTACAGTGCGAACACCGGGGAGCTGTTTTTT. This gives the protein CASSPRDYSANTGELFF.

The J gene is TRBJ2-7, the V gene TRBV20-1; D is unclear. The germline V gene encodes CDR1 DFQATT and CDR2 SNEGSKA (reference sequence). V was cut by 0 bases and J by 0 bases, with 9 bases left in between. The CDR3 contains 14 residues. The CDR3 sequence is CSARDPASSYEQYF. The CDR3 DNA sequence: TGCAGTGCTAGAGACCCCGCGAGCTCCTACGAGCAGTACTTC.

This clonotype was observed a handful of times. The chain is built from TRBV4-1 and TRBJ1-2; 8 bases agree with TRBD1. The length of the CDR3 is 17 residues. Trimming cost V 1 base and J 7 bases; bases outside gene matches: 14. CDR1 is MGHRA, CDR2 YSYEKL, per germline. The CDR3 DNA is TGCGCCAGCAGCCAAGTACGGACAGGGAGGGTTATAACTGGCTACACCTTC. This encodes CASSQVRTGRVITGYTF.

The rearrangement links TRBV20-1 to TRBJ2-2, with D perhaps matching TRBD1 or TRBD2 (5 bases each). V gave up 4 bases and J gave up 7 bases, with 16 bases separating them. This CDR3 contains 14 residues. Germline lookup yields CDR1 DFQATT and CDR2 SNEGSKA (reference sequence). In DNA form, the CDR3 reads TGCAGTGCTATGATAGCCGGGACCGACGGGGAGCTGTTTTTT. This sequence encodes CSAMIAGTDGELFF.

The V and J genes are TRBV29-1 and TRBJ1-1; no clear D. Trimming took off 8 bases at V and 3 bases at J, with 16 bases between the two ends. CDR1 and CDR2 (germline): SQVTM, ANQGSEA. The length of the CDR3 is 13 residues. This CDR3 reads CSTIVRRDTEAFF. CDR3 coding DNA: TGCAGCACCATTGTCAGGAGGGACACTGAAGCTTTCTTT.

This clonotype came up a few times. The chain links TRBV5-4 to TRBJ2-3; D is perhaps TRBD1 (6 bases). Looked up from germline, CDR1 is SGHNT and CDR2 is YYREEE (reference sequence). Trimming cost V 0 bases and J 6 bases, with 11 bases left between them. The CDR3 length is 14 residues. CDR3 protein: CASSLASGEDTQYF. The CDR3 nucleotides are TGTGCCAGCAGCTTGGCCTCAGGGGAGGATACGCAGTATTTT.

Only a few counts were recorded for this clonotype. This rearrangement joins TRBV19 to TRBJ2-1; 10 bases agree with TRBD2. This CDR3 contains 15 residues. Germline V gene sequence: CDR1 LNHDA, CDR2 SQIVND (reference sequence). The V segment lost 5 bases and the J segment 6 bases; nucleotides outside the gene matches: 7. The CDR3 DNA sequence: TGTGCCAGTAGTCAGCTAGCGGGAGTCGGCAATGAGCAGTTCTTC. Residues: CASSQLAGVGNEQFF.